The clone carrying this T cell receptor (beta chain) was detected only a few times. This sample is drawn from a study of OX40 agonist ivuxolimab in advanced cancers. Only in-frame clones appear in the TCRdb table, and some are missing; sequencing was by immunoSEQ multiplex PCR. There are more than 60,000 clones in the sample; 65% to 90% occur only once, and under 0.75% lies in the top ten. V lost 5 bases to trimming and J lost 5 bases, with 8 bases between them. The CDR3 length is 13 residues. The germline V gene has CDR1 SGHRS and CDR2 YFSETQ. The chain is built from TRBV5-1 and TRBJ1-6; no reliable D call. Sequencing was performed on CD4+ or CD8+ T cells sorted from blood, taken in a trial of the OX40 agonist ivuxolimab. The source is an adult with an advanced solid tumor such as melanoma, head and neck, liver or kidney cancer. The CDR3 here is CASREQDNSPLHF. CDR3 sequence (DNA): TGCGCCAGCAGGGAGCAGGATAATTCACCCCTCCACTTT.